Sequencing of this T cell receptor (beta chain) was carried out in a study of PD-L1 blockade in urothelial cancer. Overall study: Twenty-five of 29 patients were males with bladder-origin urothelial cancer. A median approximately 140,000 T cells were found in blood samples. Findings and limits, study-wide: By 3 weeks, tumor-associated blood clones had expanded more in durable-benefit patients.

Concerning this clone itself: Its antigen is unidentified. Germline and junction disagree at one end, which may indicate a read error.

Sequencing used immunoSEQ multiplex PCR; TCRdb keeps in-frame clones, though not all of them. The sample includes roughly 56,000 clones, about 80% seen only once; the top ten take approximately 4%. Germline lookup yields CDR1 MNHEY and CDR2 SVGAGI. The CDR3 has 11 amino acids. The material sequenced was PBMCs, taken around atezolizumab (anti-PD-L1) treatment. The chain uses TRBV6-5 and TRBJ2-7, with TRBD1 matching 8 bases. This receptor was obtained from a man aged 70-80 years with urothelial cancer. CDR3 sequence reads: CASSTEGQAAF. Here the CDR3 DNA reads TGTGCCAGCAGTACCGAGGGACAGGCTGCCTTC.